Included here is one T cell receptor (beta chain) sequence, with context. Its target is unknown. Germline V gene data show CDR1 as KGHSH and CDR2 as LQKENI. Deletions cut 5 bases from V and 2 bases from J, with 7 bases between. The CDR3 has 13 amino acids. Sequenced by immunoSEQ multiplex PCR; TCRdb stores in-frame clones only, minus some. The sample lists tens of thousands of clones; roughly 84% were seen once. This sample is part of a study of OX40 agonist ivuxolimab in advanced cancers. Study outcomes and limitations: Compared with CD4+, CD8+ T cells on average had more expanded clones.

The chain links TRBV18 to TRBJ1-3, with D unclear. This sequence was found in an adult with an advanced solid tumor such as melanoma, head and neck, liver or kidney cancer. The sequenced sample was CD4+ or CD8+ T cells sorted from blood, obtained in a trial of the OX40 agonist ivuxolimab. The chain's CDR3 is CASSDSPGNTIYF. CDR3 coding DNA: TGTGCCAGCTCAGACTCCCCTGGAAACACCATATATTTT.